These 20 T cell receptor beta chains were sequenced from one sample in a study of vaccination effects on CD4 cells after COVID-19 (dated by TCRdb to between 2021 and 2024). Receptors were amplified or captured by the immunoSEQ multiplex PCR assay. What TCRdb holds here is the immuneACCESS table cut down to in-frame rearrangements. Part of the clones is not present; checked against another copy, under half of the missing clones reflect an unresolved V gene, and the others are unexplained. Recorded for this sample are under 85,000 clones; about 70% of them occurred a single time. Approximately 1.9% of the sample is in the top ten clones. Antigen specificity for these receptors is unknown. In the ViraFEST assay, PBMC were stimulated with viral peptide pools, and antigen-specific CD4+ T cell clonotypes were then identified by expansion using TCR sequencing. After around ten days of culture, CD4+ T cells were isolated with the EasySep CD4+ T cell isolation kit.

Here the sequenced sample was CD4+ T cells from PBMCs cultured with HCoV-229E spike peptides, taken before COVID-19 vaccination. This sample's cell subset or site label indicates: HCoV-229E spike overlapping peptide pool stimulation. The receptors here all came from a human donor who received a COVID-19 vaccine.

The chain couples TRBV10-3 to TRBJ1-1; 10 nucleotides agree with TRBD1. The V gene end was trimmed by 10 bases and the J gene end by 1 base; junction bases not matched to a gene: 6. The CDR3 extends over 14 amino acids. Looked up from germline, CDR1 is ENHRY and CDR2 is SYGVKD. The CDR3 DNA follows: TGTGCCACAGGGACAGGGGACGGGAACACTGAAGCTTTCTTT. This gives the protein CATGTGDGNTEAFF.

V gene TRBV6-5 combines with J gene TRBJ1-2; 12 nucleotides align to TRBD1. The CDR3 is 15 amino acids. Germline V gene data show CDR1 as MNHEY and CDR2 as SVGAGI. Trimming took 5 bases from V and 4 from J; bases not matched to a gene: 5. The CDR3 region is CASSRGTGGGYGYTF. In nucleotides, the CDR3 is TGTGCCAGCAGTAGAGGGACAGGGGGCGGCTATGGCTACACCTTC.

CDR3: CASSYTGMDSNQPQHF. CDR3 sequence (DNA): TGTGCCAGCAGTTACACAGGGATGGACAGCAATCAGCCCCAGCATTTT. The chain joins TRBV28 to TRBJ1-5, with D possibly being TRBD1 (6 bases). The V gene's germline CDR1 is MDHEN and CDR2 SYDVKM. This CDR3 spans 16 amino acids. Trimming pared 4 bases from V and 1 base from J, leaving 14 bases between. Complete variable domain (other parts from reference TRBV28 and TRBJ1-5): DVKVTQSSRYLVKRTGEKVFLECVQDMDHENMFWYRQDPGLGLRLIYFSYDVKMKEKGDIPEGYSVSREKKERFSLILESASTNQTSMYLCASSYTGMDSNQPQHFGDGTRLSIL.

V gene TRBV4-2 combines with J gene TRBJ2-3; 8 bases map to TRBD2. The germline CDR1 and CDR2 sequences are LGHNA and YNFKEQ. The ends lost 1 base at V and 0 bases at J; junction bases unmatched: 6. The CDR3 covers 17 residues. CDR3 nucleotides: TGTGCCAGCAGCCAAGTTTGGGCTAGCGGGAGCACAGATACGCAGTATTTT. It is translated as CASSQVWASGSTDTQYF.

The chain employs TRBV3-1 (or the pseudogene TRBV3-2) and TRBJ1-1, with 9 bases that match TRBD1. Germline-derived CDR1 and CDR2 are LGHDT and YNNKEL (reference sequence). There are 18 residues in the CDR3. Unmatched junction bases numbered 11, after V lost 2 bases and J lost 1 base. CDR3 nucleotides: TGTGCCAGCAGCCAAAGGCCCACAGGGGGCGCGACGAACACTGAAGCTTTCTTT. Its protein is CASSQRPTGGATNTEAFF.

This clone has more than one count but fewer than ten. V and J are TRBV12-3 or TRBV12-4 and TRBJ1-6; D gene uncertain. The V end was cut by 4 bases, the J end by 9 bases, with 10 bases between. CDR3 length: 13 amino acids. CDR3 sequence (DNA): TGTGCCAGCAGTTACGGGGATGGTTCACCCCTCCACTTT. This codes for CASSYGDGSPLHF.

The gene calls are TRBV6-1 and TRBJ2-5; 10 bases map to TRBD1. Looked up from germline, CDR1 is MNHNS and CDR2 is SASEGT. The CDR3 is 18 residues long. Trimming removed 1 base from V and 2 bases from J; junction bases left unmatched: 10. DNA for the CDR3: TGTGCCAGCAGTGAAGGGACCGGGACAGGGGCTCCACAAGAGACCCAGTACTTC. It is translated as CASSEGTGTGAPQETQYF.

The chain is built from TRBV19 and TRBJ2-3; 8 bases align to TRBD2. The germline V gene encodes CDR1 LNHDA and CDR2 SQIVND (reference sequence). With 3 bases clipped from V and 1 base from J, the junction kept 3 bases outside the gene matches. The CDR3 spans 15 residues. The CDR3 DNA follows: TGTGCCAGTAGTATCTACGGGGGGGGCACAGATACGCAGTATTTT. Protein sequence: CASSIYGGGTDTQYF.

This clone came up a few times. V and J are TRBV7-3 and TRBJ2-1, with TRBD1 as a possible D gene (6 bases). Germline assignment: CDR1 SGHTA and CDR2 FQGTGA. V lost 4 bases and J lost 2, with 12 bases in between. This CDR3 comprises 15 residues. The DNA for the CDR3 is TGTGCCAGCAGCTCAGACAGGTACCCCTACAATGAGCAGTTCTTC. Encoded protein: CASSSDRYPYNEQFF.

This chain connects TRBV5-1 to TRBJ1-1; tentatively, D is TRBD1 (5 bases). The CDR3 loop spans 14 amino acids. CDR1 is SGHRS, CDR2 YFSETQ, per germline. Trimming cost V 4 bases and J 3 bases, with 13 bases left between them. The chain's CDR3 is CASSPGGRDTEAFF. The CDR3 DNA follows: TGCGCCAGCAGCCCTGGGGGACGGGACACTGAAGCTTTCTTT.

The genes are TRBV5-1 and TRBJ1-5, with TRBD1 identical over 7 bases. Germline V CDR1 and CDR2: SGHRS, YFSETQ. The V gene end was trimmed by 2 bases and the J gene end by 5 bases; junction bases not matched to a gene: 4. The CDR3 is 14 residues long. For the CDR3, the DNA is TGCGCCAGCAGCTTACAGGGGATTGATCAGCCCCAGCATTTT. This encodes CASSLQGIDQPQHF. Looking up the rest from reference TRBV5-1 and TRBJ1-5 gives the full variable domain: KAGVTQTPRYLIKTRGQQVTLSCSPISGHRSVSWYQQTPGQGLQFLFEYFSETQRNKGNFPGRFSGRQFSNSRSEMNVSTLELGDSALYLCASSLQGIDQPQHFGDGTRLSIL.

In its sample, this clone was seen once. V and J are TRBV5-5 and TRBJ2-5; TRBD1 matches 7 bases. The V gene's germline CDR1 is SGHKS and CDR2 YYEKEE (reference sequence). The CDR3 is 17 residues long. The J segment lost 10 bases and the V segment lost 4 bases, leaving 22 bases of the junction unmatched. CDR3 region: CASSLPGTATTKRGQYF. The DNA for the CDR3 is TGTGCCAGCAGCCTACCTGGGACAGCAACCACCAAGAGAGGCCAGTACTTC.

In its sample, this clone was seen a few times. The J gene is TRBJ1-6, the V gene TRBV19, with D unclear. The CDR3 runs to 14 residues. V shed 3 bases and J shed 10 bases, with 13 bases lying between them. CDR1 and CDR2 from the germline V gene are LNHDA and SQIVND (reference sequence). The CDR3 spells CASSIGELDSPLHF. CDR3 DNA: TGTGCCAGTAGTATCGGGGAGTTGGACTCACCCCTCCACTTT.

V is TRBV19 and J is TRBJ1-5; TRBD1 is a possible D gene (5 bases). Germline CDR1 reads LNHDA; CDR2 reads SQIVND (reference sequence). V was shortened by 5 bases and J by 3 bases, with 20 bases between the two germline ends. CDR3 length equals 17 residues. CDR3 bases: TGTGCCAGTAGTGCCAAAGGGGAATGGGGCTCCAATCAGCCCCAGCATTTT. It specifies CASSAKGEWGSNQPQHF.

Notes on this clone: The sample has other DNA sequences that encode this CDR3 too. The V call is TRBV5-1, the J call TRBJ2-5; either TRBD1 or TRBD2 may fit D (6 bases each). The germline V and J ends were trimmed by 0 bases and 5 bases, with 14 bases remaining between them. CDR1 and CDR2 (germline): SGHRS, YFSETQ. The CDR3 spans 15 residues. CDR3 nucleotides: TGCGCCAGCAGCTTGGTTTCGGGGGCGGGTGAGACCCAGTACTTC. Its translation: CASSLVSGAGETQYF.

The CDR3 DNA is TGTGCCAGCAGTGAAACTGGGGATGGCTACACCTTC. Amino acid sequence: CASSETGDGYTF. The rearrangement uses TRBV2 and TRBJ1-2; D unresolved. V lost 2 bases, J lost 6 bases, and 7 bases lay in between. Germline CDR1 SNHLY, CDR2 FYNNEI. This CDR3 region has 12 residues.

Only a few counts were recorded for this clone. The chain carries TRBV18 and TRBJ2-1, with D maybe TRBD2 (5 bases). Looked up from germline, CDR1 is KGHSH and CDR2 is LQKENI. V was trimmed by 4 bases and J by 4 bases, leaving 11 bases between them. The CDR3 length is 14 residues. The CDR3 reads CASSLGGRYNEQFF. CDR3 nucleotide sequence: TGTGCCAGCTCACTCGGAGGTCGGTACAATGAGCAGTTCTTC.

This chain links TRBV19 with TRBJ1-3; D possibly corresponds to TRBD1 (5 bases). CDR1 is LNHDA and CDR2 is SQIVND in the germline V gene (reference sequence). This CDR3 contains 16 residues. Deletions cut 7 bases from V and 0 bases from J, with 16 bases between. This CDR3 reads CASNVRDTLSGNTIYF. Written as DNA, the CDR3 is TGTGCCAGTAATGTCAGGGATACGCTCTCTGGAAACACCATATATTTT. Complete variable domain (other parts from reference TRBV19 and TRBJ1-3): DGGITQSPKYLFRKEGQNVTLSCEQNLNHDAMYWYRQDPGQGLRLIYYSQIVNDFQKGDIAEGYSVSREKKESFPLTVTSAQKNPTAFYLCASNVRDTLSGNTIYFGEGSWLTVV.

This clone appeared a single time. The rearrangement joins TRBV6-6 to TRBJ2-5, with a tentative D call TRBD1 (5 bases). The length of the CDR3 is 14 residues. Trimming left V 5 bases short and J 2 bases short, with 12 bases between. Germline V gene data show CDR1 as MNHNY and CDR2 as SVGAGI (reference sequence). The CDR3 DNA reads as TGTGCCAGCAGTGATGCAGGGTGGCAAGAGACCCAGTACTTC. Protein product: CASSDAGWQETQYF.

The J gene is TRBJ2-2, the V gene TRBV2; unclear D gene. Trimming took 6 bases from V and 2 from J, leaving 13 bases between them. The CDR3 totals 15 residues. The germline CDR1 and CDR2 sequences are SNHLY and FYNNEI. As DNA, the CDR3 is TGTGCCAGCAGCGAGACGGGTCGAAACACCGGGGAGCTGTTTTTT. This sequence encodes CASSETGRNTGELFF. Full variable domain (missing parts from reference TRBV2 and TRBJ2-2): EPEVTQTPSHQVTQMGQEVILRCVPISNHLYFYWYRQILGQKVEFLVSFYNNEISEKSEIFDDQFSVERPDGSNFTLKIRSTKLEDSAMYFCASSETGRNTGELFFGEGSRLTVL.